These 18 T cell receptor beta chains originate from one sample sequenced in a study of naive and memory T cell subsets. Both TRBC1 and TRBC2 were covered by a beta constant-region primer of two equimolar oligonucleotides. Nested alpha and beta constant-region primers with the SP2 primer drove four PCR rounds on ligated cDNA. TCRdb reprocessed the UMI-ligation and nested PCR reads via MiXCR and lists one record per CDR3 protein. Of 95,000 to 150,000 distinct CDR3 sequences detected, 35% to 40% appear once; the ten largest clones hold roughly 0.86%. Specimen: central memory CD4+ T cells from blood. These receptors were obtained from a human donor in good health.

The chain uses TRBV7-9 and TRBJ2-3, with a weak D call TRBD1 (5 bases). Trimming cost V 3 bases and J 5 bases, with 9 bases left between them. CDR3 length: 13 residues. Germline loops: CDR1 SEHNR, CDR2 FQNEAQ (reference sequence). The CDR3 DNA sequence: TGTGCCAGCAGCTTGGGGCAGCGAGATACGCAGTATTTT. Protein: CASSLGQRDTQYF.

This clonotype has more than one count but fewer than ten. V gene TRBV6-6 combines with J gene TRBJ2-7; TRBD1 might be the D (6 bases). In germline, CDR1 is MNHNY, CDR2 SVGAGI (reference sequence). This CDR3 is built from 13 residues. V lost 6 bases to trimming and J lost 6 bases, with 15 bases between them. This CDR3 is CASSRGQLSEQYF. CDR3 sequence (DNA): TGTGCCAGCAGCCGAGGACAGCTAAGCGAGCAGTACTTC.

This clonotype was seen a few times. The rearrangement joins TRBV5-1 to TRBJ2-3, with TRBD1 identical over 8 bases. Germline-derived CDR1 and CDR2 are SGHRS and YFSETQ. CDR3 length equals 19 residues. V trimming: 1 base; J trimming: 0 bases; junction bases outside the gene matches: 13. DNA of the CDR3: TGCGCCAGCAGCTTGCCGCTGAGGGGAACAGGGGGTAGCACAGATACGCAGTATTTT. This gives the protein CASSLPLRGTGGSTDTQYF.

This clonotype was picked up a small number of times. The V and J genes are TRBV6-2 or TRBV6-3 and TRBJ2-1; D tentatively reads TRBD1 or TRBD2 (5 bases each). This CDR3 region has 17 residues. V lost 8 bases, J lost 6 bases, and 26 bases lay in between. The germline gives CDR1 MNHEY, CDR2 SVGEGT. CDR3 sequence (DNA): TGTGCCAGCTTCCCGGTAACGGGGCCTCGTAAAGGCAATGAGCAGTTCTTC. Amino acids: CASFPVTGPRKGNEQFF.

This chain joins TRBV28 and TRBJ1-5; 8 bases agree with TRBD1. This CDR3 is 16 amino acids long. The V gene end was trimmed by 7 bases and the J gene end by 7 bases; junction bases not matched to a gene: 15. CDR1 MDHEN and CDR2 SYDVKM come from the germline V gene. The DNA of the CDR3 is TGTGCCAGCAATCTCTTTAAAGACAGGGGCGGGCAGCCCCAGCATTTT. Translation: CASNLFKDRGGQPQHF.

The genes are TRBV2 and TRBJ2-6, with 9 bases fitting TRBD2. The J segment lost 0 bases and the V segment lost 8 bases, leaving 5 bases of the junction unmatched. Germline CDR1 and CDR2: SNHLY and FYNNEI. This CDR3 region has 16 residues. DNA of the CDR3: TGTGCCAGCTGGAGCGGGGGGAGCTCTGGGGCCAACGTCCTGACTTTC. It yields the protein CASWSGGSSGANVLTF.

The chain recombines TRBV9 with TRBJ1-2; 9 bases map to TRBD1. Per the germline V gene, CDR1 is SGDLS and CDR2 is YYNGEE. J lost 2 bases, V lost 3 bases, and 5 bases had no gene match. The CDR3 runs 15 residues. CDR3 sequence: CASSGEGQGNYGYTF. The DNA for the CDR3 is TGTGCCAGCAGCGGAGAAGGACAGGGGAACTATGGCTACACCTTC.

This clonotype was found many times. The chain uses TRBV7-8 and TRBJ2-3; D may be TRBD2 (5 bases). V was cut by 5 bases and J by 0 bases, with 15 bases left in between. Germline CDR1 SGHVS, CDR2 FQNEAQ. The CDR3 covers 16 residues. The CDR3 sequence: CASSPRPRASTDTQYF. As DNA, the CDR3 is TGTGCCAGCAGCCCCCGACCGCGGGCGAGCACAGATACGCAGTATTTT.

V is TRBV5-6 and J is TRBJ1-2, with D uncertain. The V gene's germline CDR1 is SGHDT and CDR2 YYEEEE. V lost 1 base to trimming and J lost 8 bases, with 15 bases between them. The CDR3 runs to 14 residues. The CDR3 region is CASSLILTAMGYTF. CDR3 nucleotide sequence: TGTGCCAGCAGCTTGATTTTGACGGCCATGGGCTACACCTTC.

A few counts support this clonotype. V is TRBV28 and J is TRBJ2-3; 8 bases fit TRBD1. This CDR3 is built from 19 residues. From germline, CDR1 is MDHEN and CDR2 SYDVKM. The J segment lost 6 bases and the V segment lost 4 bases, leaving 21 bases of the junction unmatched. The CDR3 DNA reads as TGTGCCAGCAGTTCAGGGGGCGCCGGAGAAAAGTGGGGTCGGGATACGCAGTATTTT. Its protein product is CASSSGGAGEKWGRDTQYF.

This clonotype was found a few times. V gene TRBV19 combines with J gene TRBJ2-7; 13 nucleotides match TRBD2. The germline gives CDR1 LNHDA, CDR2 SQIVND (reference sequence). The CDR3 loop spans 16 amino acids. V gave up 5 bases and J gave up 3 bases; unmatched junction bases: 7. The CDR3, as DNA: TGTGCCAGTAGTGTCGGACTAGCGGGAGTGCGCTACGAGCAGTACTTC. As protein: CASSVGLAGVRYEQYF.

V gene TRBV10-3 combines with J gene TRBJ2-1; a possible D gene is TRBD2 (5 bases). The V end lost 3 bases, the J end lost 13 bases, and 13 bases lay between the germline ends. Looked up from germline, CDR1 is ENHRY and CDR2 is SYGVKD. The CDR3 extends over 12 amino acids. CDR3 sequence: CAISDGLDFQFF. In DNA, the CDR3 is TGTGCCATCAGTGACGGTTTGGACTTTCAGTTCTTC.

The chain employs TRBV2 and TRBJ2-3; D is unresolved. The V gene lost 2 bases and the J gene lost 1 base, with 10 bases spanning the gap. The CDR3 spans 15 residues. CDR1 SNHLY and CDR2 FYNNEI come from the germline V gene. The CDR3 sequence: CASSESDLGTDTQYF. The DNA for the CDR3 is TGTGCCAGCAGTGAATCGGATTTGGGCACAGATACGCAGTATTTT.

This sequence joins TRBV28 and TRBJ1-6; TRBD1 matches at 10 bases. The V gene end was trimmed by 6 bases and the J gene end by 9 bases; junction bases not matched to a gene: 11. CDR1 and CDR2 from the germline V gene are MDHEN and SYDVKM. The CDR3 has 16 residues. The CDR3: CASSTPGTGEGSPLHF. CDR3 coding DNA: TGTGCCAGCAGCACCCCCGGGACAGGGGAAGGTTCACCCCTCCACTTT.

The J gene is TRBJ2-5, the V gene TRBV7-6, with D unclear. The CDR3 has 15 residues. The germline V and J ends were trimmed by 1 base and 5 bases, with 14 bases remaining between them. Germline-derived CDR1 and CDR2 are SGHVS and FNYEAQ. The CDR3 DNA follows: TGTGCCAGCAGCTTAGATAGGCTAGTTTACGAGACCCAGTACTTC. Translation: CASSLDRLVYETQYF.

In this sample, this clonotype turned up a few times. The chain uses TRBV28 and TRBJ1-6; tentatively, D is TRBD1 (5 bases). CDR1 MDHEN and CDR2 SYDVKM come from the germline V gene. The CDR3 is 15 amino acids. V was trimmed by 6 bases and J by 4 bases, leaving 13 bases between them. The DNA of the CDR3 is TGTGCCAGCAGAGCCCTGGACACTTATAATTCACCCCTCCACTTT. Residues: CASRALDTYNSPLHF. Full variable domain (missing parts from reference TRBV28 and TRBJ1-6): DVKVTQSSRYLVKRTGEKVFLECVQDMDHENMFWYRQDPGLGLRLIYFSYDVKMKEKGDIPEGYSVSREKKERFSLILESASTNQTSMYLCASRALDTYNSPLHFGNGTRLTVT.

This clonotype was seen at least ten times. The rearrangement links TRBV20-1 to TRBJ2-3; the match to TRBD2 covers 10 bases. This CDR3 has 13 amino acids. With V trimmed by 7 bases and J by 4 bases, 5 bases remained unmatched. Per germline, CDR1 DFQATT and CDR2 SNEGSKA (reference sequence). CDR3 sequence: CSVTSGFPDTQYF. The CDR3 DNA follows: TGCAGTGTGACTAGCGGGTTCCCAGATACGCAGTATTTT.

V gene TRBV2 combines with J gene TRBJ2-5; D is possibly TRBD2 (6 bases). Trimming pared 5 bases from V and 1 base from J, leaving 26 bases between. Germline V lookup: CDR1 SNHLY, CDR2 FYNNEI. This CDR3 spans 19 amino acids. This chain's CDR3 is CASSRSLSGGRTTQETQYF. CDR3 in DNA: TGTGCCAGCAGTAGGTCTTTGTCCGGGGGACGGACGACCCAAGAGACCCAGTACTTC.